This T cell receptor (beta chain) was recorded in a study of blood T cell repertoires in COVID-19. Looking at the study overall: Both acute and convalescent COVID-19 samples were obtained from the United States, Italy and Spain. PBMCs, B-cell-depleted T cells, or T cells provided the cDNA or gDNA that made up the material.

Seattle-derived patients entered the study during active infection and were followed longitudinally. Original handling: From reference gene primer amplification, estimates of nucleated cell counts were derived. Only in-frame clones appear in the TCRdb table, and some are missing; sequencing was by immunoSEQ multiplex PCR. V and J calls and clone size are as listed in that table; D and trimming were resolved from the DNA. Among about 300,000 clones listed, roughly 84% were seen once. This sequence originates from a human donor with COVID-19, enrolled during active disease. The donor label of this sample is uncertain. Sequencing was done on a sample of peripheral blood.

The DNA for the CDR3 is TGTGCCACCAGCCGTAGGACAGGGTTTGAAAAACTGTTTTTT. Translated, it gives CATSRRTGFEKLFF. V gene TRBV15 combines with J gene TRBJ1-4, with TRBD1 identical over 8 bases. V was clipped by 5 bases and J by 7 bases; unmatched bases: 6. The CDR3 has 14 residues. CDR1 is LNHNV, CDR2 YYDKDF, per germline (reference sequence).